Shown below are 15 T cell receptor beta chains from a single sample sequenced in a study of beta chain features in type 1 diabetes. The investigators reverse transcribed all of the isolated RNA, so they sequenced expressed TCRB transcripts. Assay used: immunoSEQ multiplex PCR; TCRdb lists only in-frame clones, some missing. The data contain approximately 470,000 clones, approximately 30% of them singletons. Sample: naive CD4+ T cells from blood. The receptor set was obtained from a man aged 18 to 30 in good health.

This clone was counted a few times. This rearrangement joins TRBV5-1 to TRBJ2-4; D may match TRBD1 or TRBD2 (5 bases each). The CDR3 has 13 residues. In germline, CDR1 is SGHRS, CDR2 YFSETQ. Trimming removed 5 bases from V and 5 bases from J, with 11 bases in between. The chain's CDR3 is CASSSGTENIQYF. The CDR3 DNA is TGCGCCAGCAGTTCAGGGACCGAAAACATTCAGTACTTC.

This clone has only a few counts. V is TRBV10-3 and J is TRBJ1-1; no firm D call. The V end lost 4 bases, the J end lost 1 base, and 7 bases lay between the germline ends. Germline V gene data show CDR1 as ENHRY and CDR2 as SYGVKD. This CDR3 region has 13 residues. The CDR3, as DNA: TGTGCCATCAGTGGTTCCGGGAACACTGAAGCTTTCTTT. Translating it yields CAISGSGNTEAFF.

The CDR3 coding sequence is TGCAGCGCTTCAACCGGTTCGGATACGCAGTATTTT. It encodes CSASTGSDTQYF. V and J are TRBV29-1 and TRBJ2-3; D is unresolved. Germline V gene lookup returns CDR1 SQVTM and CDR2 ANQGSEA. The CDR3 totals 12 residues. The V end was cut by 7 bases, the J end by 6 bases, with 14 bases between.

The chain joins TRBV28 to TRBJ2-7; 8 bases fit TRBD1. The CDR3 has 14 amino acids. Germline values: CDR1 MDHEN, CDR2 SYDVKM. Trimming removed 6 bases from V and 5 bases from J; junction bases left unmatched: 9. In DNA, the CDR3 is TGTGCCAGCAGCCTCGACAGGGGATGGAACGAGCAGTACTTC. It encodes CASSLDRGWNEQYF.

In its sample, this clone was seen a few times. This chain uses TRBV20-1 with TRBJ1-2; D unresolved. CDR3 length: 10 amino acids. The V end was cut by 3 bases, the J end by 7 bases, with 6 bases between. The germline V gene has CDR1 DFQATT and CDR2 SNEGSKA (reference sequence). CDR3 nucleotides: TGCAGTGCTAGCTTCCCTGGCTACACCTTC. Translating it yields CSASFPGYTF.

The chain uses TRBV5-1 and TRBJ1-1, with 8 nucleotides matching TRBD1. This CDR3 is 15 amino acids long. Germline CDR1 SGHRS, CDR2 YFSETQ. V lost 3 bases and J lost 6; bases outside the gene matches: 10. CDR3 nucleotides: TGCGCCAGCAGCTCGGAACCAGGGGGCCTCGCTGAAGCTTTCTTT. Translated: CASSSEPGGLAEAFF.

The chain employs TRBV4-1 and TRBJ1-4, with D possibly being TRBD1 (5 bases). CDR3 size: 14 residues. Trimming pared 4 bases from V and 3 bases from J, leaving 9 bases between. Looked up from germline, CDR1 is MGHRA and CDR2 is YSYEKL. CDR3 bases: TGCGCCAGCAGCCCGCGACAGTCTAATGAAAAACTGTTTTTT. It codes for CASSPRQSNEKLFF.

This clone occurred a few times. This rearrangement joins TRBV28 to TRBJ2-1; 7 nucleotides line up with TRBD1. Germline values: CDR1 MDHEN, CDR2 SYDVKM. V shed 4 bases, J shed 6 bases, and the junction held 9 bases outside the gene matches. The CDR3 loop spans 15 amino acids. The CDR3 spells CASSSLWDRRNEQFF. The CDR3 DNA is TGTGCCAGCAGTTCCTTATGGGACAGACGCAATGAGCAGTTCTTC.

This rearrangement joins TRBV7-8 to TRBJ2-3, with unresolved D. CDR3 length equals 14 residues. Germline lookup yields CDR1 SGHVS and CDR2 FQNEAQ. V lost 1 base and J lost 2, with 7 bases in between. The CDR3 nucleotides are TGTGCCAGCAGCTTAGTTAGCTACACAGATACGCAGTATTTT. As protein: CASSLVSYTDTQYF.

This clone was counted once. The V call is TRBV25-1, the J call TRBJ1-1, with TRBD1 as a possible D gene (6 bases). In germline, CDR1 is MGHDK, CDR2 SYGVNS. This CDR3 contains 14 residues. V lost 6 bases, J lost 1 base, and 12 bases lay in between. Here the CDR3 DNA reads TGTGCCAGCAGGGTGACAGGACGGAACACTGAAGCTTTCTTT. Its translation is CASRVTGRNTEAFF.

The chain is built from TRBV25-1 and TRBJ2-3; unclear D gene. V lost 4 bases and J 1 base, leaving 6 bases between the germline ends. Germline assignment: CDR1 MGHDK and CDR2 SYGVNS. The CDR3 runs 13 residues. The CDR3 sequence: CASSVSGTDTQYF. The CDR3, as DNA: TGTGCCAGCAGTGTCTCAGGCACAGATACGCAGTATTTT.

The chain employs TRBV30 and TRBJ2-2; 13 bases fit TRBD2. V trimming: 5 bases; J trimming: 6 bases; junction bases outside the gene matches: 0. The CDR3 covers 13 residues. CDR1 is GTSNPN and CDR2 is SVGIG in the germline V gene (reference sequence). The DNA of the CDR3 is TGTGCCTGGGGACTAGCGGGAGCCGGGGAGCTGTTTTTT. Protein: CAWGLAGAGELFF.

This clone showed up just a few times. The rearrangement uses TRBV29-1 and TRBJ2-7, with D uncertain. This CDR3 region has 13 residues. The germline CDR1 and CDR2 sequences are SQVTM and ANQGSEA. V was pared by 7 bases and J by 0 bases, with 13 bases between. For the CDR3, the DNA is TGCAGCGCCAGACTTTCATACTCCTACGAGCAGTACTTC. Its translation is CSARLSYSYEQYF.

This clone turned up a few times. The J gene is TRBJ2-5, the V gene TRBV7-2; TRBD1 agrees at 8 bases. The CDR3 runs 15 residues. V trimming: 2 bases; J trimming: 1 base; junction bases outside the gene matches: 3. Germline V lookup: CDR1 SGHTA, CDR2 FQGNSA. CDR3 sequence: CASSLTGQGQETQYF. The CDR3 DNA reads TGTGCCAGCAGCTTAACCGGACAGGGCCAAGAGACCCAGTACTTC. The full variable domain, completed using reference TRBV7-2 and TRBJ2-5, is GAGVSQSPSNKVTEKGKDVELRCDPISGHTALYWYRQSLGQGLEFLIYFQGNSAPDKSGLPSDRFSAERTGGSVSTLTIQRTQQEDSAVYLCASSLTGQGQETQYFGPGTRLLVL.

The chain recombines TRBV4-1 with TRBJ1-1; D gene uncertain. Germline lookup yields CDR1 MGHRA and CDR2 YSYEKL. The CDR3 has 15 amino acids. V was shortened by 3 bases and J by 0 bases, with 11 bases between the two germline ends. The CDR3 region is CASSQGRGLNTEAFF. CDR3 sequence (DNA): TGCGCCAGCAGCCAGGGAAGAGGGCTGAACACTGAAGCTTTCTTT.